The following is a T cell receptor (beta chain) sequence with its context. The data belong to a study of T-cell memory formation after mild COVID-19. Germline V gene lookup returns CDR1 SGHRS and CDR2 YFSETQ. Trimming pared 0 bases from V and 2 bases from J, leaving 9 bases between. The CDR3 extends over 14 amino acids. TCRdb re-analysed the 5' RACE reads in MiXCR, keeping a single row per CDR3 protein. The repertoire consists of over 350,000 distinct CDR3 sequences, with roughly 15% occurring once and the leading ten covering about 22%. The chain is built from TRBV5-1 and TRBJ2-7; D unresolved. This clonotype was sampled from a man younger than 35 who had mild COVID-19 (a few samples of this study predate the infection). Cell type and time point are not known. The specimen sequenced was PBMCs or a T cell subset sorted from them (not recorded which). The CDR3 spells CASSLGLGPYEQYF. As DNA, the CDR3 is TGCGCCAGCAGCTTGGGCTTAGGACCCTACGAGCAGTACTTC.